These 20 T cell receptor beta chains were all obtained from the same sample, sequenced in a study of shared clonotypes between healthy human individuals. Using immunoSEQ multiplex PCR, the repertoire was profiled, and TCRdb retains in-frame clones only, with some absent. The sample holds 2 million to 2.5 million clones, roughly 93% seen once. Sequences were obtained from naive CD4+ T cells from PBMCs. Subset reported: CD45RA+ positively selected. These receptors came from a man younger than 35 in good health. Some clones in this sample may be carry-over from other donors' samples.

The chain recombines TRBV28 with TRBJ2-5; weak D call: TRBD2 (6 bases). Germline V gives CDR1 MDHEN, CDR2 SYDVKM. V was shortened by 6 bases and J by 2 bases, with 16 bases between the two germline ends. CDR3 length equals 15 residues. The CDR3 reads CASSSPGVTQETQYF. As DNA, the CDR3 is TGTGCCAGCAGCTCCCCGGGGGTAACGCAAGAGACCCAGTACTTC.

This clone was observed a single time. This sequence joins TRBV5-1 and TRBJ2-1; D possibly uses TRBD1 or TRBD2 (6 bases each). The germline V gene has CDR1 SGHRS and CDR2 YFSETQ. This CDR3 has 15 residues. V was clipped by 4 bases and J by 0 bases, with 11 bases between them. The CDR3 sequence: CASSPGGRSYNEQFF. The CDR3 DNA reads TGCGCCAGCAGCCCCGGGGGCCGCTCCTACAATGAGCAGTTCTTC.

The chain joins TRBV18 to TRBJ1-4; D gene ambiguous. This CDR3 has 14 amino acids. Looked up from germline, CDR1 is KGHSH and CDR2 is LQKENI. V was clipped by 8 bases and J by 0 bases, with 10 bases between them. The CDR3 is CASARGATNEKLFF. For the CDR3, the DNA is TGTGCCAGCGCCCGGGGTGCAACTAATGAAAAACTGTTTTTT.

The rearrangement uses TRBV5-1 and TRBJ2-1; 11 bases match TRBD2. The CDR3 has 16 residues. Germline assignment: CDR1 SGHRS and CDR2 YFSETQ. Losses at the gene ends were 1 base for V and 7 bases for J; bases not matched to a gene: 7. The CDR3 here is CASSLILAGGPNEQFF. The CDR3 DNA reads as TGCGCCAGCAGCTTGATTTTAGCGGGAGGGCCAAATGAGCAGTTCTTC.

V is TRBV4-1 and J is TRBJ2-7; 11 bases match TRBD2. The ends lost 0 bases at V and 0 bases at J; junction bases unmatched: 7. The CDR3 is 18 residues long. CDR1 MGHRA and CDR2 YSYEKL come from the germline V gene. CDR3 protein: CASSQDQTSGIRSYEQYF. CDR3 sequence (DNA): TGCGCCAGCAGCCAAGATCAGACTAGCGGGATCCGCTCCTACGAGCAGTACTTC.

The chain uses TRBV9 and TRBJ1-4; TRBD1 might be the D (5 bases). CDR3 length: 13 residues. The V gene's germline CDR1 is SGDLS and CDR2 YYNGEE. Trimming took 3 bases from V and 5 from J, leaving 8 bases between them. This chain's CDR3 is CASSATVNEKLFF. CDR3 nucleotides: TGTGCCAGCAGCGCGACAGTCAATGAAAAACTGTTTTTT.

J is TRBJ2-7 and V is TRBV27; tentatively, D is TRBD1 (5 bases). This CDR3 region has 14 residues. V was trimmed by 2 bases and J by 0 bases, leaving 8 bases between them. CDR1 MNHEY and CDR2 SMNVEV come from the germline V gene (reference sequence). This CDR3 reads CASSLRTFSYEQYF. The CDR3 DNA sequence: TGTGCCAGCAGTTTAAGGACATTCTCCTACGAGCAGTACTTC.

This sequence joins TRBV5-1 and TRBJ2-1; TRBD2 matches 13 bases. There are 14 residues in the CDR3. The V segment lost 7 bases and the J segment 8 bases; nucleotides outside the gene matches: 6. Germline V gene data show CDR1 as SGHRS and CDR2 as YFSETQ. CDR3 protein: CASALLAGGDEQFF. For the CDR3, the DNA is TGCGCCAGCGCCTTACTAGCGGGAGGGGATGAGCAGTTCTTC.

The chain employs TRBV19 and TRBJ1-5; 10 bases align to TRBD1. V was clipped by 4 bases and J by 1 base; unmatched bases: 10. CDR3 length equals 18 residues. Per the germline V gene, CDR1 is LNHDA and CDR2 is SQIVND (reference sequence). CDR3 nucleotides: TGTGCCAGTAGTAATGTGGGACAGGGGATCGGGAGCAATCAGCCCCAGCATTTT. Translating it yields CASSNVGQGIGSNQPQHF. Complete variable domain (other parts from reference TRBV19 and TRBJ1-5): DGGITQSPKYLFRKEGQNVTLSCEQNLNHDAMYWYRQDPGQGLRLIYYSQIVNDFQKGDIAEGYSVSREKKESFPLTVTSAQKNPTAFYLCASSNVGQGIGSNQPQHFGDGTRLSIL.

DNA of the CDR3: TGTGCCAGCAGCCCCCTTAGGGATCCCCCCTACGAGCAGTACTTC. Translation: CASSPLRDPPYEQYF. The genes are TRBV14 and TRBJ2-7; D unresolved. This CDR3 contains 15 residues. Germline V gives CDR1 SGHDN, CDR2 FVKESK. Trimming took off 4 bases at V and 2 bases at J, with 15 bases between the two ends.

V usage is TRBV9 and J usage is TRBJ2-7, with 7 nucleotides matching TRBD1. V was pared by 4 bases and J by 3 bases, with 13 bases of the junction left unmatched. The CDR3 is 16 residues long. Germline V gene lookup returns CDR1 SGDLS and CDR2 YYNGEE. CDR3 region: CASSMGRQGWSYEQYF. The CDR3 DNA is TGTGCCAGCAGCATGGGGAGACAGGGCTGGAGCTACGAGCAGTACTTC.

The rearrangement joins TRBV28 to TRBJ2-7, with 8 bases that match TRBD2. This CDR3 contains 17 residues. V shed 4 bases, J shed 4 bases, and the junction held 15 bases outside the gene matches. Germline V CDR1 and CDR2: MDHEN, SYDVKM. The CDR3 spells CASSSTARVAGRYEQYF. The CDR3 bases are TGTGCCAGCAGTTCCACCGCCAGGGTAGCGGGGCGGTACGAGCAGTACTTC.

This chain joins TRBV28 and TRBJ2-1; 12 nucleotides line up with TRBD2. V shed 5 bases and J 6 bases; nucleotides not matched to a gene: 11. Germline lookup yields CDR1 MDHEN and CDR2 SYDVKM. CDR3 length: 17 residues. For the CDR3, the DNA is TGTGCCAGCAGTAGTACGAGACTAGCGGGAGTTAGCAATGAGCAGTTCTTC. Translated: CASSSTRLAGVSNEQFF.

This clone showed up just once. For the CDR3, the DNA is TGTGCCAGCAGCCTAAAACACGGGGGAGATACGCAGTATTTT. Protein: CASSLKHGGDTQYF. The V gene is TRBV9, the J gene TRBJ2-3; D possibly corresponds to TRBD2 (6 bases). Trimming removed 4 bases from V and 5 bases from J, with 14 bases in between. CDR3 length: 14 residues. From germline, CDR1 is SGDLS and CDR2 YYNGEE.

This clone was observed once. Germline and junction disagree at one end, which may indicate a read error. This chain connects TRBV28 to TRBJ2-1; D may correspond to TRBD1 or TRBD2 (6 bases each). The CDR3 is 14 residues long. Germline V gives CDR1 MDHEN, CDR2 SYDVKM. The CDR3 loop reads CASSVGGAVNEQLF. CDR3 sequence (DNA): TGTGCCAGCAGCGTGGGGGGCGCGGTCAATGAGCAGCTCTTC.

The V gene is TRBV5-4, the J gene TRBJ2-1; 7 bases are shared with TRBD2. After removal of 6 bases from V and 1 base from J, the junction contained 10 bases not matched to a gene. The CDR3 consists of 16 residues. Per germline, CDR1 SGHNT and CDR2 YYREEE (reference sequence). CDR3 in DNA: TGTGCCAGCACTCTCCAGGCGGGAGCATCCTACAATGAGCAGTTCTTC. Its translation: CASTLQAGASYNEQFF.

This chain links TRBV6-5 with TRBJ2-7, with D perhaps TRBD2 (6 bases). CDR1 is MNHEY, CDR2 SVGAGI, per germline. The CDR3 extends over 15 amino acids. V lost 4 bases to trimming and J lost 0 bases, with 13 bases between them. CDR3 residues: CASSLHRGSSYEQYF. The CDR3 DNA reads as TGTGCCAGCAGTTTGCATCGGGGGTCCTCCTACGAGCAGTACTTC.

This clone was detected only once. The V call is TRBV4-1, the J call TRBJ2-1, with D perhaps matching TRBD1 or TRBD2 (5 bases each). V was cut by 0 bases and J by 7 bases, with 16 bases left in between. In germline, CDR1 is MGHRA, CDR2 YSYEKL. The CDR3 consists of 16 residues. This CDR3 is CASSQERGSWSNEQFF. Here the CDR3 DNA reads TGCGCCAGCAGCCAAGAGAGGGGTTCCTGGTCTAATGAGCAGTTCTTC.

The genes are TRBV5-1 and TRBJ1-4, with D hard to call. Germline loops: CDR1 SGHRS, CDR2 YFSETQ. This CDR3 has 17 amino acids. V was trimmed by 3 bases and J by 0 bases, leaving 15 bases between them. The CDR3 here is CASSYSGPQATNEKLFF. Written as DNA, the CDR3 is TGCGCCAGCAGCTACTCGGGTCCTCAGGCAACTAATGAAAAACTGTTTTTT.

The chain employs TRBV27 and TRBJ2-2, with D maybe TRBD1 (5 bases). Trimming took 2 bases from V and 7 from J, leaving 17 bases between them. This CDR3 is built from 16 residues. CDR1 is MNHEY and CDR2 is SMNVEV in the germline V gene (reference sequence). The CDR3 DNA reads as TGTGCCAGCAGTTTAATGCAGGGTATTGGGTACGGGGAGCTGTTTTTT. Its protein is CASSLMQGIGYGELFF.